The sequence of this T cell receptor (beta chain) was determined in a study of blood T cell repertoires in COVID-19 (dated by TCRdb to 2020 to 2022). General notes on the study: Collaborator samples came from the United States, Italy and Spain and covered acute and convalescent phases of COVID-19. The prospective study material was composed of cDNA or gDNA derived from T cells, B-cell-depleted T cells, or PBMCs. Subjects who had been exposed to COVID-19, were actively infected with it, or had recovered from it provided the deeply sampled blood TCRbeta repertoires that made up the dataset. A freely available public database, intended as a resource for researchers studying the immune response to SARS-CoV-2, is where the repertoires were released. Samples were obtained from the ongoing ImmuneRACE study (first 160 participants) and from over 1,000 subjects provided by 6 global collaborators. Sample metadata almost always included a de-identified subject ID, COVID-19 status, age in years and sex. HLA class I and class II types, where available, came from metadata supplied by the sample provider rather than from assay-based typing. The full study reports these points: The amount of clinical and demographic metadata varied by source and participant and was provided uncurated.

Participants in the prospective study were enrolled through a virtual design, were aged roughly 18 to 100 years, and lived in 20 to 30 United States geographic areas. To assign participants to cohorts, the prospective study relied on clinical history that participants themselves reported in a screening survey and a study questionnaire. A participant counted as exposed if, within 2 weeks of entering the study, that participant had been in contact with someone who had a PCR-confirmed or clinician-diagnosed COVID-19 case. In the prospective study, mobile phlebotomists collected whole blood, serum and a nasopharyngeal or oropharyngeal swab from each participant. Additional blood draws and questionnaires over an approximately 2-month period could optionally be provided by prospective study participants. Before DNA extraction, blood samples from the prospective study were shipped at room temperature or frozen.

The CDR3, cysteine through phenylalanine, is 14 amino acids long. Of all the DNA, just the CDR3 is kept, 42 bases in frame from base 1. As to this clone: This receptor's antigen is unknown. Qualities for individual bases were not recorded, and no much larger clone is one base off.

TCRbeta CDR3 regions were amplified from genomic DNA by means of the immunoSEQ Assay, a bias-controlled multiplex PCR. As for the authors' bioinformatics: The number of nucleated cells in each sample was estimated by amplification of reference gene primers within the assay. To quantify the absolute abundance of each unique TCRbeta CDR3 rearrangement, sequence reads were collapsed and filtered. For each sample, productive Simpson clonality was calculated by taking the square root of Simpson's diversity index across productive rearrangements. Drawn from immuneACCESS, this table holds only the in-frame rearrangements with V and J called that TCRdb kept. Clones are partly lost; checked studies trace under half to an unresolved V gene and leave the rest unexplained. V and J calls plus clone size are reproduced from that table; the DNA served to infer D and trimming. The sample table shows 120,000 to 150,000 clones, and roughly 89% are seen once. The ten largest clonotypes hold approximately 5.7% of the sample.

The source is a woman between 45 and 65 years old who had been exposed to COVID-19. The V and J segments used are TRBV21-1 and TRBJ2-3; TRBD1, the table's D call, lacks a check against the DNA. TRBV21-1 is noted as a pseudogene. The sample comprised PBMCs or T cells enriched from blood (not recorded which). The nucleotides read TGTGCCAGCAGCCGTCTAGTAGGGGCAGATACGCAGTATTTT. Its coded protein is CASSRLVGADTQYF.